This entry concerns a single T cell receptor beta chain. The target antigen is unknown. Trimming left V 1 base short and J 17 bases short, with 18 bases between. The CDR3 totals 14 residues. Per the germline V gene, CDR1 is LNHDA and CDR2 is SQIVND (reference sequence). The data are from a study of T cell responses to AZD1222 COVID-19 vaccine. Findings and limits, study-wide: Repertoire sampling was restricted to post-peak T cell response timepoints.

Clones were sequenced by immunoSEQ multiplex PCR, and TCRdb holds only the in-frame ones, with some missing. The table includes under 110,000 clones, approximately 90% detected once. This receptor was identified in an adult in good health. This material consisted of peripheral blood, taken on day 0 of AZD1222 vaccination. The rearrangement joins TRBV19 to TRBJ1-6; possibly TRBD1 for D (5 bases). The CDR3 DNA reads as TGTGCCAGTAGTATAGCCCCGTTGGGGGGAGCAGTCCACTTT. Its translation is CASSIAPLGGAVHF.